This TCR beta chain was captured by sequencing in a study of T cell changes during pregnancy in multiple sclerosis. Profiling relied on immunoSEQ multiplex PCR, and the TCRdb table lists in-frame clones only, not all of them. The profile shows over 90,000 clones, under 95% of them singletons. This clone was observed a single time. The CDR3 sequence is 14 residues long. Trimming removed 3 bases at V and 3 bases at J, with 12 bases between. Germline assignment: CDR1 SGHRS and CDR2 YFSETQ. This sequence joins TRBV5-1 and TRBJ2-5; D is uncertain. The receptor's source is a female donor with multiple sclerosis, enrolled in a pregnancy study. The sample consisted of peripheral blood, taken after pregnancy. CDR3 nucleotide sequence: TGCGCCAGCAGCTCCCAGACATTCGAAGAGACCCAGTACTTC. Protein sequence: CASSSQTFEETQYF.